The 21 T cell receptor beta chains presented below share a single source sample, sequenced in a study of pediatric ulcerative colitis. The rectum was sampled with one to two pinch biopsies at colonoscopy. Clones were sequenced by immunoSEQ multiplex PCR, and TCRdb holds only the in-frame ones, with some missing. The data hold some 37,000 clones, with around four fifths observed a single time. Material for sequencing was gut tissue. The receptors were sampled from a boy younger than 18 with moderate ulcerative colitis.

This clone was detected only a few times. V gene TRBV5-6 combines with J gene TRBJ1-2; D unresolved. In germline, CDR1 is SGHDT, CDR2 YYEEEE. V was trimmed by 0 bases and J by 7 bases, leaving 4 bases between them. There are 11 residues in the CDR3. CDR3 sequence reads: CASSLEGGYTF. DNA of the CDR3: TGTGCCAGCAGCTTGGAGGGTGGCTACACCTTC.

V and J are TRBV9 and TRBJ2-5; TRBD1 might be the D (6 bases). CDR1 and CDR2 from the germline V gene are SGDLS and YYNGEE. Trimming shortened V by 4 bases and J by 6 bases, and 22 bases separated the two germline ends. The CDR3 is 16 amino acids. The CDR3 DNA reads as TGTGCCAGCAGCCCCCCTGATGGGGGCGCCCCGCAGACCCAGTACTTC. Its translation is CASSPPDGGAPQTQYF.

The V and J genes are TRBV19 and TRBJ2-5; possibly TRBD1 or TRBD2 for D (5 bases each). The CDR3 is made up of 14 amino acids. Germline CDR1 LNHDA, CDR2 SQIVND (reference sequence). Trimming left V 3 bases short and J 1 base short, with 9 bases between. CDR3 DNA: TGTGCCAGTAGTATTTTGGGGACCCAAGAGACCCAGTACTTC. Encoded protein: CASSILGTQETQYF.

The rearrangement joins TRBV11-2 to TRBJ2-6; TRBD1 agrees at 7 bases. The CDR3 extends over 16 amino acids. The V segment lost 5 bases and the J segment 1 base; nucleotides outside the gene matches: 5. Germline CDR1 is SGHAT and CDR2 is FQNNGV. The CDR3, as DNA: TGTGCCAGCAGCCTCTCGACAGGGTCTGGGGCCAACGTCCTGACTTTC. Protein product: CASSLSTGSGANVLTF.

This chain joins TRBV12-1 and TRBJ2-7; the table's D call, TRBD2, has no DNA check behind it. TRBV12-1 is a documented pseudogene. The CDR3 has 10 amino acids. CDR3 region: CASSFLEEYF. The CDR3 DNA reads as TGTGCCAGCAGCTTTTTGGAGGAGTACTTC.

A single count supports this clone. The chain is built from TRBV28 and TRBJ1-1; D may be TRBD1 (6 bases). Germline CDR1 is MDHEN and CDR2 is SYDVKM. The V and J ends lost 4 bases and 7 bases respectively, with 13 bases between them. There are 13 residues in the CDR3. CDR3 protein: CASSSGQLDEAFF. In DNA form, the CDR3 reads TGTGCCAGCAGTTCCGGACAGTTGGATGAAGCTTTCTTT. Supplemented by reference TRBV28 and TRBJ1-1, the full variable domain reads DVKVTQSSRYLVKRTGEKVFLECVQDMDHENMFWYRQDPGLGLRLIYFSYDVKMKEKGDIPEGYSVSREKKERFSLILESASTNQTSMYLCASSSGQLDEAFFGQGTRLTVV.

V is TRBV7-3 and J is TRBJ1-2; D is ambiguous. The CDR3 spans 16 residues. CDR1 and CDR2 from the germline V gene are SGHTA and FQGTGA. With 1 base removed from V and 6 bases from J, the gap between germline ends came to 18 bases. The CDR3 loop is CASSLIGFLGSDGYTF. DNA for the CDR3: TGTGCCAGCAGCTTAATTGGATTTTTGGGGAGCGATGGCTACACCTTC. Full variable domain (outside the CDR3, taken from reference TRBV7-3 and TRBJ1-2): GAGVSQTPSNKVTEKGKYVELRCDPISGHTALYWYRQSLGQGPEFLIYFQGTGAADDSGLPNDRFFAVRPEGSVSTLKIQRTERGDSAVYLCASSLIGFLGSDGYTFGSGTRLTVV.

This clone is a singleton in its sample. The chain joins TRBV2 to TRBJ2-3; 7 bases line up with TRBD1. Germline CDR1 SNHLY, CDR2 FYNNEI. This CDR3 region has 15 residues. J gave up 2 bases and V 6 bases, and 8 bases lay outside the gene matches. This chain's CDR3 is CASRRGQLFTDTQYF. The CDR3, as DNA: TGTGCCAGCAGACGGGGACAGTTATTCACAGATACGCAGTATTTT.

The chain uses TRBV9 and TRBJ2-6; no reliable D call. The V gene lost 3 bases and the J gene lost 10 bases, with 17 bases spanning the gap. The CDR3 has 15 amino acids. CDR1 is SGDLS, CDR2 YYNGEE, per germline. CDR3 in DNA: TGTGCCAGCAGCGCCCAAGCCGGGCCCGAAAACGTCCTGACTTTC. Its translation is CASSAQAGPENVLTF.

This clone was recorded once. The chain carries TRBV5-4 and TRBJ2-1; 9 bases fit TRBD1. V lost 5 bases to trimming and J lost 4 bases; unmatched junction nucleotides: 7. CDR3 length: 15 residues. Germline assignment: CDR1 SGHNT and CDR2 YYREEE (reference sequence). The CDR3 DNA sequence: TGTGCCAGCAGTCTGGACAGGGGAAGTTACAATGAGCAGTTCTTC. This encodes CASSLDRGSYNEQFF.

The CDR3 loop reads CASSETGAPGETQYF. The CDR3 bases are TGTGCCAGCAGCGAGACAGGTGCCCCAGGGGAGACCCAGTACTTC. The chain has TRBV7-3 and TRBJ2-5; tentatively, D is TRBD1 (6 bases). Germline V gives CDR1 SGHTA, CDR2 FQGTGA. CDR3 length: 15 residues. V was shortened by 5 bases and J by 5 bases, with 18 bases between the two germline ends.

This clone showed up just once. The chain carries TRBV11-3 and TRBJ2-3; no clear D. Trimming left V 1 base short and J 1 base short, with 0 bases between. The CDR3 is 12 amino acids. The germline V gene encodes CDR1 SGHNT and CDR2 YENEEA. This chain's CDR3 is CASSLGTDTQYF. CDR3 nucleotides: TGTGCCAGCAGCTTAGGCACAGATACGCAGTATTTT.

The chain is built from TRBV25-1 and TRBJ2-7, with TRBD1 matching 8 bases. The CDR3 extends over 16 amino acids. Germline trimming cut 3 bases from V and 3 bases from J; bases unmatched to any gene: 10. Germline CDR1 and CDR2: MGHDK and SYGVNS. The CDR3 sequence: CASSESRQGLSYEQYF. CDR3 DNA: TGTGCCAGCAGTGAGAGTCGACAGGGGTTAAGCTACGAGCAGTACTTC.

The chain uses TRBV18 and TRBJ2-5; D possibly corresponds to TRBD2 (5 bases). V lost 1 base to trimming and J lost 0 bases, with 15 bases between them. The CDR3 covers 17 residues. Per the germline V gene, CDR1 is KGHSH and CDR2 is LQKENI. CDR3 protein: CASSPQGGRWYQETQYF. Written as DNA, the CDR3 is TGTGCCAGCTCACCACAAGGCGGGCGGTGGTACCAAGAGACCCAGTACTTC.

The chain recombines TRBV5-1 with TRBJ2-5; 8 bases fit TRBD2. This CDR3 spans 15 amino acids. CDR1 and CDR2 from the germline V gene are SGHRS and YFSETQ. After removal of 0 bases from V and 5 bases from J, the junction contained 6 bases not matched to a gene. CDR3 sequence: CASSLELAVVETQYF. CDR3 nucleotide sequence: TGCGCCAGCAGCTTGGAACTAGCGGTGGTGGAGACCCAGTACTTC.

The chain recombines TRBV5-1 with TRBJ2-5, with D possibly being TRBD1 or TRBD2 (5 bases each). Trimming pared 4 bases from V and 4 bases from J, leaving 14 bases between. This CDR3 is 14 amino acids long. The V gene's germline CDR1 is SGHRS and CDR2 YFSETQ. This CDR3 is CASSTGRGPETQYF. The CDR3, as DNA: TGCGCCAGCAGCACCGGACGGGGCCCAGAGACCCAGTACTTC.

The genes are TRBV19 and TRBJ1-5; possibly TRBD1 for D (5 bases). The germline V gene has CDR1 LNHDA and CDR2 SQIVND (reference sequence). The V end was cut by 3 bases, the J end by 6 bases, with 9 bases between. This CDR3 has 13 amino acids. The CDR3 sequence: CASSMMGLQPQHF. CDR3 bases: TGTGCCAGTAGTATGATGGGGCTTCAGCCCCAGCATTTT.

The chain couples TRBV5-1 to TRBJ2-2; 10 bases are a match to TRBD2. Unmatched junction bases numbered 5, after V lost 0 bases and J lost 9 bases. The CDR3 totals 15 residues. Germline CDR1 reads SGHRS; CDR2 reads YFSETQ. The DNA of the CDR3 is TGCGCCAGCAGCTTGGGCCTAGCGGGAGTGAGGGAGCTGTTTTTT. This codes for CASSLGLAGVRELFF.

In this sample, this clone turned up a few times. The chain has TRBV5-6 and TRBJ2-1; 8 bases line up with TRBD2. Germline V CDR1 and CDR2: SGHDT, YYEEEE. The trim removed 0 bases at V and 4 bases at J, leaving 6 bases unmatched. The CDR3 is 16 residues long. The DNA for the CDR3 is TGTGCCAGCAGCTTGGATGGAGTAGCGGGATACAATGAGCAGTTCTTC. The encoded protein is CASSLDGVAGYNEQFF.

For the CDR3, the DNA is TGTGCCAGCAGCGGGCGGGACAGGGGAGGGACTGAAGCTTTCTTT. Translation gives CASSGRDRGGTEAFF. V and J are TRBV9 and TRBJ1-1; 10 bases match TRBD1. Germline trimming cut 3 bases from V and 5 bases from J; bases unmatched to any gene: 7. Germline V CDR1 and CDR2: SGDLS, YYNGEE. The CDR3 contains 15 residues.

Of note for this clone: At the DNA level, this CDR3 is encoded by other sequences in the same sample as well. V usage is TRBV4-2 and J usage is TRBJ2-7; 11 positions agree with TRBD2. This CDR3 has 14 amino acids. Trimming removed 5 bases from V and 3 bases from J; junction bases left unmatched: 3. Germline V gene data show CDR1 as LGHNA and CDR2 as YNFKEQ. The CDR3 protein is CASSGTSGFYEQYF. The CDR3 DNA reads TGTGCCAGCAGCGGGACTAGCGGCTTCTACGAGCAGTACTTC.